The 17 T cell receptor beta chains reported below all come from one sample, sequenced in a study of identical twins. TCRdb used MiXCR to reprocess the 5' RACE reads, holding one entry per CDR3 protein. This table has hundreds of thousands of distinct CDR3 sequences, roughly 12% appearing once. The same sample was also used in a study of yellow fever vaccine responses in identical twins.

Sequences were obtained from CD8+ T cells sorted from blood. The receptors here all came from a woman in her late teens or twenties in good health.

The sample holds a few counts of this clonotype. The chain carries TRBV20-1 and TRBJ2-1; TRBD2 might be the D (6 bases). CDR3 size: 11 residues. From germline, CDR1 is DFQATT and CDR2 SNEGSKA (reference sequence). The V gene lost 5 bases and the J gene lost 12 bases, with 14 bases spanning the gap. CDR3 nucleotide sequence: TGCAGTGCTGTGGCGGGATTCGGGCAGTTCTTC. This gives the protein CSAVAGFGQFF.

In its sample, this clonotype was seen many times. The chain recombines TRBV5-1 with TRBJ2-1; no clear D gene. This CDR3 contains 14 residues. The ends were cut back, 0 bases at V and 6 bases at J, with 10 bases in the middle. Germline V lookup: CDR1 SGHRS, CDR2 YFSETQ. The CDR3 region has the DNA TGCGCCAGCAGCTTGGCGCCAGAACCCAATGAGCAGTTCTTC. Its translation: CASSLAPEPNEQFF.

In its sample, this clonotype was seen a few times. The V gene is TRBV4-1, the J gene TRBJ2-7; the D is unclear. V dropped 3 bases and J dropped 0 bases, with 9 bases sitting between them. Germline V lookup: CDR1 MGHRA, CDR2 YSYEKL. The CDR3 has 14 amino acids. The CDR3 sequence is CASSQAQYSYEQYF. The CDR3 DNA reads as TGCGCCAGCAGCCAGGCACAGTACTCCTACGAGCAGTACTTC.

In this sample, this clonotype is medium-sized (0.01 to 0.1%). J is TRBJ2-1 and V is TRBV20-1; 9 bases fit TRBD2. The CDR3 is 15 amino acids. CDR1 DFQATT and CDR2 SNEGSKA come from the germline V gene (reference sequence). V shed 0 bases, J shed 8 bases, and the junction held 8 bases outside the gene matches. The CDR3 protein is CSARDLREGVYEQFF. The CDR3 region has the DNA TGCAGTGCTAGAGATTTGCGGGAGGGCGTATATGAGCAGTTCTTC.

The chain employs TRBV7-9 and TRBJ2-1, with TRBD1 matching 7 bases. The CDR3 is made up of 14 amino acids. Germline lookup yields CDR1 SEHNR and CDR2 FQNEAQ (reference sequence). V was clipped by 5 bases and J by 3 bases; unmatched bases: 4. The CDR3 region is CASSVGQNYNEQFF. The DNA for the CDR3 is TGTGCCAGCAGCGTGGGACAGAACTACAATGAGCAGTTCTTC. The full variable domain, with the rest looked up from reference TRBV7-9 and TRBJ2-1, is DTGVSQNPRHKITKRGQNVTFRCDPISEHNRLYWYRQTLGQGPEFLTYFQNEAQLEKSRLLSDRFSAERPKGSFSTLEIQRTEQGDSAMYLCASSVGQNYNEQFFGPGTRLTVL.

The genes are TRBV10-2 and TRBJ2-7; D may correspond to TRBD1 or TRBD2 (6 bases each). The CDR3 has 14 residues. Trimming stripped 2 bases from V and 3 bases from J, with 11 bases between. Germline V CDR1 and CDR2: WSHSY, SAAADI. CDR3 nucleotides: TGCGCCAGCAGTGAGGGGGGGCTAGGCTACGAGCAGTACGTC. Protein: CASSEGGLGYEQYV.

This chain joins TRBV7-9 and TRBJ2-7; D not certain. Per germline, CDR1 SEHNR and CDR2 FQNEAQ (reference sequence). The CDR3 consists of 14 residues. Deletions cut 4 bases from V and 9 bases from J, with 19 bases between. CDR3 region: CASSSPEKEKAQYF. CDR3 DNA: TGTGCCAGCAGCTCCCCGGAGAAGGAAAAGGCGCAGTACTTC. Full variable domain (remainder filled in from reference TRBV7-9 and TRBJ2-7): DTGVSQNPRHKITKRGQNVTFRCDPISEHNRLYWYRQTLGQGPEFLTYFQNEAQLEKSRLLSDRFSAERPKGSFSTLEIQRTEQGDSAMYLCASSSPEKEKAQYFGPGTRLTVT.

The CDR3 coding sequence is TGTGCCAGCAGTTACTCCCCCTCGGGTCCCGACGGGCAGTACGTC. This translates into CASSYSPSGPDGQYV. The rearrangement uses TRBV6-5 and TRBJ2-7; D is unclear. CDR1 MNHEY and CDR2 SVGAGI come from the germline V gene. The CDR3 runs 15 residues. Trimming pared 0 bases from V and 9 bases from J, leaving 18 bases between.

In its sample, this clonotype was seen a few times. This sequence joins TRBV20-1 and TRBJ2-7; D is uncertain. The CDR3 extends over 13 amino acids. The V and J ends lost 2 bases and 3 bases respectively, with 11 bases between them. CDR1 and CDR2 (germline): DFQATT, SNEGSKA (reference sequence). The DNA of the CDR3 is TGCAGTGCTAGATCTGGCCAGGTCTACGAGCAGTACGTC. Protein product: CSARSGQVYEQYV.

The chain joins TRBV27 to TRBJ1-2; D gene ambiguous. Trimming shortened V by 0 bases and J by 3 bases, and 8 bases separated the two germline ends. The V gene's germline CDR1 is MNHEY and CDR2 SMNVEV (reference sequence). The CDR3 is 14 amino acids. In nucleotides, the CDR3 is TGTGCCAGCAGTTTATCTACTGGGGACTATGGCTACACCTTC. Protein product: CASSLSTGDYGYTF.

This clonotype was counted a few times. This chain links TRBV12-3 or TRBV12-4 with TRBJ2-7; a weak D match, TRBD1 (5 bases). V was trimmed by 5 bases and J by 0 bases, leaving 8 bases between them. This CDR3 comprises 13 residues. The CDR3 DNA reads TGTGCCAGCAGTAACAGGCGCTCCTACGAGCAGTACTTC. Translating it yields CASSNRRSYEQYF.

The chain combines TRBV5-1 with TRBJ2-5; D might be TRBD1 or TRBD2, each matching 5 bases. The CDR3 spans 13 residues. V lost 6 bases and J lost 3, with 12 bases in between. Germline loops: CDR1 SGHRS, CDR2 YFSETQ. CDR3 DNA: TGCGCCAGCACCGGGACCCCAGAAGAGACCCAGTACTTC. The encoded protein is CASTGTPEETQYF.

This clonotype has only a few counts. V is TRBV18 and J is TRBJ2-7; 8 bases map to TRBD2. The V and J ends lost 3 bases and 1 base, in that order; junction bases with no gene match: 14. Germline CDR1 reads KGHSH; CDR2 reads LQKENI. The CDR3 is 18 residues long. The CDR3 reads CASSPRFSGVVVSYEQYV. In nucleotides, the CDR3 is TGTGCCAGCTCACCCCGCTTTAGCGGGGTAGTAGTATCCTACGAGCAGTACGTC.

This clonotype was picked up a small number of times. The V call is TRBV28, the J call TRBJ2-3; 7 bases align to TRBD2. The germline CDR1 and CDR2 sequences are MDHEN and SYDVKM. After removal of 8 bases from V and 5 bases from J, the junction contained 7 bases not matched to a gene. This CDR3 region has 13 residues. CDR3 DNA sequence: TGTGCCAGCCTAGCGGAATTCATAGATACGCAGTATTTT. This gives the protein CASLAEFIDTQYF.

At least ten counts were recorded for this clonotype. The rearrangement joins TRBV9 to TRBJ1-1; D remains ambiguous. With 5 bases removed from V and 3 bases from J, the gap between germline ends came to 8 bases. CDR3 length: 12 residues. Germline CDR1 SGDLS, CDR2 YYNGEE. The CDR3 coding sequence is TGTGCCAGCAGTCCTTTGGACACTGAAGCTTTCTTT. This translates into CASSPLDTEAFF.

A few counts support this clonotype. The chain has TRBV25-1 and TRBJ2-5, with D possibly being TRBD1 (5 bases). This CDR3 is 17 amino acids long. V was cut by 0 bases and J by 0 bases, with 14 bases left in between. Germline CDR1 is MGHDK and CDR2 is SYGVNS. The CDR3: CASSEYVGQGYQETQYF. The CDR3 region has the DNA TGTGCCAGCAGTGAATATGTGGGGCAGGGATACCAAGAGACCCAGTACTTC.

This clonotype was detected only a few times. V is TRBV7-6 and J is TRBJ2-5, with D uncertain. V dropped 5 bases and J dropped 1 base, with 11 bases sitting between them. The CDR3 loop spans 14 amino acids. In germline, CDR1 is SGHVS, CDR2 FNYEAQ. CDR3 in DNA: TGTGCCAGCAGCCACGACAAGAGCCAAGAGACCCAGTACTTC. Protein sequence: CASSHDKSQETQYF. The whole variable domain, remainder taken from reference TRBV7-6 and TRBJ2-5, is GAGVSQSPRYKVTKRGQDVALRCDPISGHVSLYWYRQALGQGPEFLTYFNYEAQQDKSGLPNDRFSAERPEGSISTLTIQRTEQRDSAMYRCASSHDKSQETQYFGPGTRLLVL.